Shown below are 24 T cell receptor beta chains from a single sample sequenced in a study of cytomegalovirus exposure and HLA in healthy donors. Both 60 Vbeta primers and 13 Jbeta primers went into the PCR. Using immunoSEQ multiplex PCR, the repertoire was profiled, and TCRdb retains in-frame clones only, with some absent. The table has 30,000 to 40,000 clones, about 70% seen once. What was sequenced was PBMCs. All receptors derive from a man in his forties in good health and CMV-seropositive.

The chain recombines TRBV19 with TRBJ2-6; 7 nucleotides align to TRBD1. The germline gives CDR1 LNHDA, CDR2 SQIVND (reference sequence). V gave up 4 bases and J gave up 0 bases; unmatched junction bases: 3. The CDR3 runs 16 residues. The CDR3 coding sequence is TGTGCCAGTAGTACCGGGACAGACTCTGGGGCCAACGTCCTGACTTTC. Translating it yields CASSTGTDSGANVLTF. Variable domain in full (rest from reference TRBV19 and TRBJ2-6): DGGITQSPKYLFRKEGQNVTLSCEQNLNHDAMYWYRQDPGQGLRLIYYSQIVNDFQKGDIAEGYSVSREKKESFPLTVTSAQKNPTAFYLCASSTGTDSGANVLTFGAGSRLTVL.

This clone was found a few times. CDR3 amino acids: CASVSLAGDTGELFF. CDR3 sequence (DNA): TGCGCCAGTGTATCCCTAGCGGGAGACACCGGGGAGCTGTTTTTT. The chain has TRBV5-1 and TRBJ2-2; 10 nucleotides match TRBD2. The CDR3 runs to 15 residues. The V gene's germline CDR1 is SGHRS and CDR2 YFSETQ. Germline trimming cut 8 bases from V and 3 bases from J; bases unmatched to any gene: 7.

The V gene is TRBV2, the J gene TRBJ1-2; the match to TRBD1 covers 7 bases. CDR3 length: 15 residues. V dropped 4 bases and J dropped 0; count of bases not matched to a gene: 5. Per germline, CDR1 SNHLY and CDR2 FYNNEI. The CDR3 loop reads CASSVGQVTNYGYTF. The CDR3 region has the DNA TGTGCCAGCAGTGTTGGACAGGTGACTAACTATGGCTACACCTTC.

This chain connects TRBV19 to TRBJ2-6; 15 nucleotides line up with TRBD2. Germline V CDR1 and CDR2: LNHDA, SQIVND (reference sequence). The V segment lost 2 bases and the J segment 0 bases; nucleotides outside the gene matches: 5. There are 20 residues in the CDR3. The CDR3 here is CASSIPGLAGGFSGANVLTF. For the CDR3, the DNA is TGTGCCAGTAGTATACCGGGACTAGCGGGGGGCTTCTCTGGGGCCAACGTCCTGACTTTC. Variable domain in full (rest from reference TRBV19 and TRBJ2-6): DGGITQSPKYLFRKEGQNVTLSCEQNLNHDAMYWYRQDPGQGLRLIYYSQIVNDFQKGDIAEGYSVSREKKESFPLTVTSAQKNPTAFYLCASSIPGLAGGFSGANVLTFGAGSRLTVL.

This clone has a single count. The chain joins TRBV5-1 to TRBJ1-4, with D perhaps TRBD1 (6 bases). The CDR3 has 15 residues. CDR1 is SGHRS and CDR2 is YFSETQ in the germline V gene. With 0 bases removed from V and 5 bases from J, the gap between germline ends came to 11 bases. CDR3 nucleotides: TGCGCCAGCAGCTTGGAGGGGGGGGGAAATGAAAAACTGTTTTTT. This sequence encodes CASSLEGGGNEKLFF.

The sample holds a few counts of this clone. The J gene is TRBJ1-6, the V gene TRBV2; possibly TRBD1 for D (5 bases). CDR1 is SNHLY and CDR2 is FYNNEI in the germline V gene. The V end was cut by 4 bases, the J end by 7 bases, with 11 bases between. The CDR3 is made up of 14 amino acids. The CDR3 nucleotides read TGTGCCAGCAGTGTCCAGGAGGGGAATTCACCCCTCCACTTT. Its translation is CASSVQEGNSPLHF.

The rearrangement links TRBV27 to TRBJ1-2; 9 bases align to TRBD1. The CDR3 is 15 amino acids. The trim removed 6 bases at V and 0 bases at J, leaving 5 bases unmatched. From germline, CDR1 is MNHEY and CDR2 SMNVEV (reference sequence). The CDR3, as DNA: TGTGCCAGCAGGATGGGACAGGGAGCTAACTATGGCTACACCTTC. Its translation is CASRMGQGANYGYTF.

Comment on this clone: A junction boundary mismatches the germline segment, possibly from a read error. This chain uses TRBV7-9 with TRBJ1-1; D unclear. Germline V gene lookup returns CDR1 SEHNR and CDR2 FQNEAQ (reference sequence). The length of the CDR3 is 14 residues. CDR3 loop: CASSLVRGNLEALF. The CDR3 nucleotides read TGTGCCAGCAGCTTAGTTCGAGGAAACCTTGAAGCACTTTTT.

The CDR3 is CGAGFYNEQFF. Here the CDR3 DNA reads TGTGGGGCGGGCTTCTACAATGAGCAGTTCTTC. The chain joins TRBV2 to TRBJ2-1; D possibly corresponds to TRBD2 (5 bases). Germline V lookup: CDR1 SNHLY, CDR2 FYNNEI. This CDR3 is 11 amino acids long.

This clone appeared once. The rearrangement uses TRBV12-5 and TRBJ2-2; tentatively, D is TRBD1 (5 bases). Germline V gene sequence: CDR1 LGHNT, CDR2 FRNRAP. CDR3 length: 12 amino acids. The ends were cut back, 6 bases at V and 6 bases at J, with 8 bases in the middle. CDR3 DNA sequence: TGTGCTAGTGGGGGGCGTCCCGGGGAGCTGTTTTTT. This encodes CASGGRPGELFF.

This clone was counted once. The chain couples TRBV7-3 to TRBJ1-1, with D possibly being TRBD1 (6 bases). The CDR3 runs to 15 residues. Deletions cut 5 bases from V and 8 bases from J, with 21 bases between. Looked up from germline, CDR1 is SGHTA and CDR2 is FQGTGA. DNA for the CDR3: TGTGCCAGCAGCCCAGGGGCAGAGCTGAACCGAGAAGCTTTCTTT. It codes for CASSPGAELNREAFF.

The J gene is TRBJ2-5, the V gene TRBV11-3; a weak D match, TRBD2 (5 bases). Germline CDR1 reads SGHNT; CDR2 reads YENEEA. Trimming left V 2 bases short and J 5 bases short, with 6 bases between. CDR3 size: 12 residues. The CDR3 DNA sequence: TGTGCCAGCAGCTTACCGGGGGAGACCCAGTACTTC. This encodes CASSLPGETQYF.

V is TRBV6-5 and J is TRBJ2-1; D might be TRBD2 (6 bases). Trimming took off 3 bases at V and 0 bases at J, with 12 bases between the two ends. CDR1 and CDR2 (germline): MNHEY, SVGAGI. This CDR3 has 16 residues. CDR3 in DNA: TGTGCCAGCAGTTATAGGAGGGGTCGCTCCTACAATGAGCAGTTCTTC. This codes for CASSYRRGRSYNEQFF.

The V gene is TRBV6-5, the J gene TRBJ2-7, with TRBD1 identical over 7 bases. Germline assignment: CDR1 MNHEY and CDR2 SVGAGI. Trimming at V came to 5 bases and at J to 7 bases, leaving 5 bases not matched to a gene. The CDR3 has 12 residues. In nucleotides, the CDR3 is TGTGCCAGCAGTAACAGGGGTGGGGAGCAGTACTTC. Residues: CASSNRGGEQYF.

The V gene is TRBV19, the J gene TRBJ2-7; 12 bases map to TRBD1. J gave up 7 bases and V 4 bases, and 5 bases lay outside the gene matches. CDR3 size: 14 residues. The germline V gene has CDR1 LNHDA and CDR2 SQIVND (reference sequence). In DNA form, the CDR3 reads TGTGCCAGTAGTACCGGGACAGGGGGCCGGGAGCAGTACTTC. Encoded protein: CASSTGTGGREQYF.

This rearrangement joins TRBV6-4 to TRBJ2-3; 12 bases align to TRBD2. This CDR3 contains 19 residues. Trimming at V came to 0 bases and at J to 2 bases, leaving 9 bases not matched to a gene. From germline, CDR1 is MRHNA and CDR2 SNTAGT. This CDR3 reads CASSDSVLAGGPATDTQYF. The CDR3 coding sequence is TGTGCCAGCAGTGACTCGGTCCTAGCGGGGGGGCCCGCCACAGATACGCAGTATTTT.

The chain has TRBV9 and TRBJ2-3; 8 positions match TRBD1. The CDR3 sequence is 14 residues long. The V gene's germline CDR1 is SGDLS and CDR2 YYNGEE. Trimming at V came to 3 bases and at J to 6 bases, leaving 6 bases not matched to a gene. The CDR3 loop is CASSDDRGGDTQYF. CDR3 in DNA: TGTGCCAGCAGCGACGACAGGGGCGGGGATACGCAGTATTTT. The full variable domain, its missing parts supplied by reference TRBV9 and TRBJ2-3, is DSGVTQTPKHLITATGQRVTLRCSPRSGDLSVYWYQQSLDQGLQFLIQYYNGEERAKGNILERFSAQQFPDLHSELNLSSLELGDSALYFCASSDDRGGDTQYFGPGTRLTVL.

V gene TRBV5-4 combines with J gene TRBJ2-3; D is perhaps TRBD2 (6 bases). The V gene's germline CDR1 is SGHNT and CDR2 YYREEE (reference sequence). With 4 bases removed from V and 3 bases from J, the gap between germline ends came to 9 bases. This CDR3 contains 13 residues. This CDR3 reads CASSPGRTDTQYF. In DNA form, the CDR3 reads TGTGCCAGCAGCCCAGGGAGGACAGATACGCAGTATTTT.

A note on this clone: Additional DNA sequences in this sample encode the identical CDR3. The chain has TRBV19 and TRBJ1-1; 8 bases line up with TRBD1. CDR1 LNHDA and CDR2 SQIVND come from the germline V gene (reference sequence). The CDR3 has 14 amino acids. V dropped 3 bases and J dropped 2; count of bases not matched to a gene: 2. CDR3 coding DNA: TGTGCCAGTAGTATCGGACAGGGAAACACTGAAGCTTTCTTT. Amino acid sequence: CASSIGQGNTEAFF. Filled out from reference TRBV19 and TRBJ1-1, the complete variable domain reads DGGITQSPKYLFRKEGQNVTLSCEQNLNHDAMYWYRQDPGQGLRLIYYSQIVNDFQKGDIAEGYSVSREKKESFPLTVTSAQKNPTAFYLCASSIGQGNTEAFFGQGTRLTVV.

J is TRBJ2-3 and V is TRBV5-4, with TRBD2 identical over 13 bases. Trimming at V came to 5 bases and at J to 3 bases, leaving 9 bases not matched to a gene. This CDR3 comprises 17 residues. In germline, CDR1 is SGHNT, CDR2 YYREEE (reference sequence). The CDR3, as DNA: TGTGCCAGCAGGAGGGGGGGACTAGCGGGAAGTACAGATACGCAGTATTTT. This codes for CASRRGGLAGSTDTQYF. Looking up the rest from reference TRBV5-4 and TRBJ2-3 gives the full variable domain: ETGVTQSPTHLIKTRGQQVTLRCSSQSGHNTVSWYQQALGQGPQFIFQYYREEENGRGNFPPRFSGLQFPNYSSELNVNALELDDSALYLCASRRGGLAGSTDTQYFGPGTRLTVL.

V usage is TRBV7-6 and J usage is TRBJ2-5, with 9 bases lining up with TRBD2. The CDR3 covers 15 residues. V lost 2 bases to trimming and J lost 1 base; unmatched junction nucleotides: 2. Germline CDR1 is SGHVS and CDR2 is FNYEAQ. The CDR3: CASSLQRGAQETQYF. The CDR3 DNA reads as TGTGCCAGCAGCTTACAGCGGGGGGCCCAAGAGACCCAGTACTTC. The full variable domain, in which reference TRBV7-6 and TRBJ2-5 provide the parts outside the CDR3, is GAGVSQSPRYKVTKRGQDVALRCDPISGHVSLYWYRQALGQGPEFLTYFNYEAQQDKSGLPNDRFSAERPEGSISTLTIQRTEQRDSAMYRCASSLQRGAQETQYFGPGTRLLVL.

V is TRBV4-2 and J is TRBJ1-1, with 9 nucleotides matching TRBD1. V was pared by 1 base and J by 3 bases, with 9 bases of the junction left unmatched. From germline, CDR1 is LGHNA and CDR2 YNFKEQ. CDR3 length equals 17 residues. The CDR3 spells CASSQVGTGFKDTEAFF. Written as DNA, the CDR3 is TGTGCCAGCAGCCAAGTGGGGACAGGGTTTAAGGACACTGAAGCTTTCTTT.

This chain joins TRBV5-1 and TRBJ1-1; possibly TRBD1 for D (6 bases). From germline, CDR1 is SGHRS and CDR2 YFSETQ. The length of the CDR3 is 15 residues. The V and J ends lost 4 bases and 3 bases respectively, with 16 bases between them. The chain's CDR3 is CASSSNQGSYTEAFF. CDR3 sequence (DNA): TGCGCCAGCAGCAGCAACCAGGGGAGCTACACTGAAGCTTTCTTT. Full variable domain (rest looked up from reference TRBV5-1 and TRBJ1-1): KAGVTQTPRYLIKTRGQQVTLSCSPISGHRSVSWYQQTPGQGLQFLFEYFSETQRNKGNFPGRFSGRQFSNSRSEMNVSTLELGDSALYLCASSSNQGSYTEAFFGQGTRLTVV.

In this sample, this clone turned up a few times. This chain joins TRBV27 and TRBJ2-2; 7 bases map to TRBD2. CDR1 and CDR2 from the germline V gene are MNHEY and SMNVEV (reference sequence). CDR3 length equals 12 residues. V gave up 7 bases and J gave up 7 bases; unmatched junction bases: 3. The CDR3 sequence: CASTWGGGELFF. CDR3 DNA sequence: TGTGCCAGCACCTGGGGGGGCGGGGAGCTGTTTTTT.